Sequencing of this T cell receptor beta chain was carried out in a study of tumor-infiltrating lymphocytes in primary liver carcinoma. About the research overall: Patients, male and female, were 30 to 69 years old.

The CDR3 sequence is 16 residues long. Germline CDR1 and CDR2: SGHNT and YENEEA. Trimming left V 5 bases short and J 0 bases short, with 15 bases between. This clonotype was seen repeatedly, ten times or more. A primer in the constant region served to generate TCR beta cDNA from roughly 550 ng of total RNA. Three rounds of nested multiplex PCR with slightly modified ARM-PCR produced TCR beta libraries. For roughly 10 cycles apiece, the opening two PCR rounds ran with TRBV1-TRBV30 forward primers and a C-beta reverse primer. Each CDR3 protein is one row after TCRdb ran MiXCR on the multiplex PCR reads. This table holds approximately 330,000 distinct CDR3 sequences, around three fifths found once. Blood RNA originated from unsorted whole blood, with germline DNA additionally extracted. Around 4 milliliters of peripheral blood were collected before surgery.

The V and J genes are TRBV11-3 and TRBJ2-3; possible D gene TRBD2, 6 bases. The receptor's source is a man aged 40-50 years with primary liver carcinoma and hepatitis B virus infection. Sequencing input: peripheral blood. CDR3 nucleotide sequence: TGTGCCAGCAGCCCAGGGACTTTATCTAGCACAGATACGCAGTATTTT. The encoded protein is CASSPGTLSSTDTQYF.